Shown below are 32 T cell receptor beta chains from a single sample sequenced in a study of OX40 agonist ivuxolimab in advanced cancers. TCRdb keeps only in-frame clones here, not all; method: immunoSEQ multiplex PCR. The profile shows 50,000 to 70,000 clones, roughly 84% of them singletons. Sequencing was performed on CD4+ or CD8+ T cells sorted from blood, taken in a trial of the OX40 agonist ivuxolimab. The receptors come from an adult with an advanced solid tumor such as melanoma, head and neck, liver or kidney cancer.

This rearrangement joins TRBV7-2 to TRBJ1-5, with D possibly matching TRBD1 (5 bases). CDR1 is SGHTA, CDR2 FQGNSA, per germline. The germline V and J ends were trimmed by 2 bases and 6 bases, with 8 bases remaining between them. The CDR3 contains 13 residues. DNA for the CDR3: TGTGCCAGCAGCTTACAGGGAGGTCAGCCCCAGCATTTT. Translated: CASSLQGGQPQHF.

This chain links TRBV6-1 with TRBJ2-5, with a possible D match to TRBD1 (6 bases). Germline assignment: CDR1 MNHNS and CDR2 SASEGT. The CDR3 sequence is 15 residues long. Trimming removed 6 bases from V and 4 bases from J, with 18 bases in between. The CDR3 DNA reads TGTGCCAGCAGGCCCCCTTCAGGGGTTGGAGAGACCCAGTACTTC. The encoded protein is CASRPPSGVGETQYF.

This clone was detected only once. The V and J genes are TRBV4-2 and TRBJ1-1, with unresolved D. Germline values: CDR1 LGHNA, CDR2 YNFKEQ. The CDR3 contains 14 residues. Trimming stripped 1 base from V and 10 bases from J, with 16 bases between. The CDR3 here is CASSQVNSLEGAFF. The CDR3 coding sequence is TGTGCCAGCAGCCAAGTAAACTCTCTCGAGGGAGCTTTCTTT.

This rearrangement joins TRBV7-3 to TRBJ2-1; 8 bases agree with TRBD2. The CDR3 is 16 amino acids. Unmatched junction bases numbered 4, after V lost 0 bases and J lost 3 bases. Germline lookup yields CDR1 SGHTA and CDR2 FQGTGA. CDR3 in DNA: TGTGCCAGCAGCTTAACTTCCGGGGGGGTCTACAATGAGCAGTTCTTC. Translating gives CASSLTSGGVYNEQFF.

The chain recombines TRBV7-2 with TRBJ2-2; TRBD1 matches 8 bases. The CDR3 is 16 amino acids. Germline-derived CDR1 and CDR2 are SGHTA and FQGNSA. After removal of 5 bases from V and 5 bases from J, the junction contained 10 bases not matched to a gene. The CDR3 region is CASSLLQGAGTGELFF. Written as DNA, the CDR3 is TGTGCCAGCAGCCTCCTCCAGGGGGCCGGGACCGGGGAGCTGTTTTTT.

The gene calls are TRBV9 and TRBJ2-5, with no clear D. Trimming took off 5 bases at V and 6 bases at J, with 8 bases between the two ends. The V gene's germline CDR1 is SGDLS and CDR2 YYNGEE. This CDR3 has 11 residues. The CDR3 spells CASRARQTQYF. CDR3 sequence (DNA): TGTGCCAGCAGGGCCCGGCAGACCCAGTACTTC.

CDR3 sequence reads: CASSSWLVSGANVLTF. CDR3 in DNA: TGTGCCAGCAGCTCCTGGCTGGTCTCTGGGGCCAACGTCCTGACTTTC. The J gene is TRBJ2-6, the V gene TRBV5-8; D ambiguous. CDR1 and CDR2 from the germline V gene are SGHTS and YDEGEE. The CDR3 has 16 residues. V lost 3 bases to trimming and J lost 0 bases, with 10 bases between them.

The chain employs TRBV5-8 and TRBJ2-1, with 11 bases aligning to TRBD1. With 4 bases clipped from V and 8 bases from J, the junction kept 8 bases outside the gene matches. Germline assignment: CDR1 SGHTS and CDR2 YDEGEE. The CDR3 is 15 amino acids. CDR3 in amino acids: CASSPRTGGLDEQFF. CDR3 nucleotides: TGTGCCAGCAGCCCTCGGACAGGGGGCCTCGATGAGCAGTTCTTC.

The rearrangement joins TRBV27 to TRBJ2-3; no definite D call. The germline CDR1 and CDR2 sequences are MNHEY and SMNVEV (reference sequence). The CDR3 extends over 15 amino acids. The germline V and J ends were trimmed by 4 bases and 2 bases, with 13 bases remaining between them. CDR3 coding DNA: TGTGCCAGCAGTTCGGTCGTAGGTCCCACAGATACGCAGTATTTT. Translation: CASSSVVGPTDTQYF.

The J gene is TRBJ1-5, the V gene TRBV19; TRBD1 might be the D (5 bases). This CDR3 region has 15 residues. Per the germline V gene, CDR1 is LNHDA and CDR2 is SQIVND (reference sequence). The V end lost 4 bases, the J end lost 0 bases, and 10 bases lay between the germline ends. The CDR3 nucleotides read TGTGCCAGTAGTACTTGGGGCTATAGCAATCAGCCCCAGCATTTT. Translation gives CASSTWGYSNQPQHF.

The gene calls are TRBV7-6 and TRBJ2-1, with D maybe TRBD2 (5 bases). Germline CDR1 is SGHVS and CDR2 is FNYEAQ. The germline V and J ends were trimmed by 1 base and 5 bases, with 9 bases remaining between them. The CDR3 loop spans 14 amino acids. This CDR3 reads CASSLEASNNEQFF. As DNA, the CDR3 is TGTGCCAGCAGCTTAGAGGCTAGCAACAATGAGCAGTTCTTC.

This clone occurred once. The rearrangement joins TRBV29-1 to TRBJ2-7, with D perhaps TRBD2 (5 bases). V was pared by 4 bases and J by 5 bases, with 12 bases between. Germline lookup yields CDR1 SQVTM and CDR2 ANQGSEA. CDR3 length: 12 amino acids. The CDR3 loop reads CSVVGSGHEQYF. CDR3 in DNA: TGCAGCGTTGTAGGGAGCGGCCACGAGCAGTACTTC.

This chain links TRBV15 with TRBJ2-1; weak D call: TRBD2 (5 bases). This CDR3 has 15 amino acids. The ends were cut back, 0 bases at V and 5 bases at J, with 11 bases in the middle. The V gene's germline CDR1 is LNHNV and CDR2 YYDKDF (reference sequence). The CDR3 sequence: CATSRDWLADNEQFF. The CDR3, as DNA: TGTGCCACCAGCAGAGATTGGCTAGCCGACAATGAGCAGTTCTTC.

The chain has TRBV5-4 and TRBJ1-2; D gene unclear. The V gene lost 1 base and the J gene lost 3 bases, with 13 bases spanning the gap. Germline V CDR1 and CDR2: SGHNT, YYREEE (reference sequence). The CDR3 is 15 amino acids. CDR3 residues: CASSLLEVSDYGYTF. The CDR3 nucleotides read TGTGCCAGCAGCTTGCTTGAGGTCTCGGACTATGGCTACACCTTC.

This clone was found once. The J gene is TRBJ1-2, the V gene TRBV14, with TRBD1 as a possible D gene (6 bases). Germline lookup yields CDR1 SGHDN and CDR2 FVKESK. The V and J ends lost 4 bases and 2 bases respectively, with 20 bases between them. This CDR3 region has 17 residues. The CDR3 sequence: CASSPNWARGLNYGYTF. In DNA, the CDR3 is TGTGCCAGCAGCCCTAATTGGGCCAGGGGCCTCAACTATGGCTACACCTTC.

The chain uses TRBV15 and TRBJ1-1; the D gene is possibly TRBD1 (5 bases). Germline lookup yields CDR1 LNHNV and CDR2 YYDKDF (reference sequence). Trimming pared 3 bases from V and 10 bases from J, leaving 18 bases between. This CDR3 contains 14 residues. As DNA, the CDR3 is TGTGCCACCAGCAGGGGGCAAGGGCCCCGCACAGCTTTCTTT. The encoded protein is CATSRGQGPRTAFF.

This chain connects TRBV6-1 to TRBJ1-5; no clear D gene. The CDR3 covers 14 residues. The germline gives CDR1 MNHNS, CDR2 SASEGT. Trimming cost V 0 bases and J 6 bases, with 9 bases left between them. The CDR3 protein is CASSEAMGGQPQHF. CDR3 bases: TGTGCCAGCAGTGAAGCAATGGGAGGTCAGCCCCAGCATTTT.

The V and J genes are TRBV4-2 and TRBJ2-1; D is unresolved. The CDR3 runs to 17 residues. Germline V gene lookup returns CDR1 LGHNA and CDR2 YNFKEQ. V was clipped by 4 bases and J by 1 base, with 17 bases between them. The CDR3 is CASSLGARRDSYNEQFF. Here the CDR3 DNA reads TGTGCCAGCAGCCTAGGCGCGCGAAGGGATTCCTACAATGAGCAGTTCTTC.

The chain joins TRBV28 to TRBJ2-5; 7 bases map to TRBD2. CDR3 length: 13 residues. Germline assignment: CDR1 MDHEN and CDR2 SYDVKM. Trimming at V came to 6 bases and at J to 7 bases, leaving 8 bases not matched to a gene. The CDR3 region has the DNA TGTGCCAGCAGGGGGACTACTGAACGGACCCAGTACTTC. It yields the protein CASRGTTERTQYF.

The sample holds a few counts of this clone. The rearrangement uses TRBV28 and TRBJ1-2, with D tentatively TRBD1 (5 bases). Germline V CDR1 and CDR2: MDHEN, SYDVKM. With 2 bases removed from V and 1 base from J, the gap between germline ends came to 11 bases. This CDR3 has 15 residues. The CDR3 sequence: CASSLGGEGNYGYTF. In nucleotides, the CDR3 is TGTGCCAGCAGTTTAGGGGGTGAAGGTAACTATGGCTACACCTTC.

The chain is built from TRBV10-3 and TRBJ2-3; 10 positions agree with TRBD1. The germline V gene has CDR1 ENHRY and CDR2 SYGVKD. V lost 3 bases, J lost 6 bases, and 9 bases stayed unmatched. The CDR3 is 16 amino acids. The CDR3 DNA follows: TGTGCCATCAGTGACCCCAGACAGGGGGCACGGGATACGCAGTATTTT. Protein sequence: CAISDPRQGARDTQYF.

The genes are TRBV5-4 and TRBJ1-1; D may be TRBD1 (5 bases). Germline CDR1 and CDR2: SGHNT and YYREEE (reference sequence). Trimming stripped 0 bases from V and 2 bases from J, with 11 bases between. The CDR3 sequence is 15 residues long. CDR3 nucleotide sequence: TGTGCCAGCAGCTTGGATGGGGGTGGAAACACTGAAGCTTTCTTT. This sequence encodes CASSLDGGGNTEAFF.

This chain joins TRBV6-1 and TRBJ2-1, with TRBD1 identical over 7 bases. This CDR3 has 15 amino acids. Germline V gene sequence: CDR1 MNHNS, CDR2 SASEGT. J was trimmed by 1 base and V by 8 bases; bases with no gene match: 8. The CDR3 loop reads CASHRQGDSYNEQFF. The CDR3 region has the DNA TGTGCCAGCCACAGACAGGGAGATTCCTACAATGAGCAGTTCTTC.

This chain links TRBV19 with TRBJ2-5, with D possibly being TRBD2 (6 bases). Germline V gene lookup returns CDR1 LNHDA and CDR2 SQIVND (reference sequence). Trimming left V 8 bases short and J 4 bases short, with 17 bases between. The CDR3 length is 14 residues. In DNA, the CDR3 is TGTGCCAGTTCCCGGGACTCAACGGGAGAGACCCAGTACTTC. As protein: CASSRDSTGETQYF.

V usage is TRBV21-1 and J usage is TRBJ2-5; the D call of TRBD2 is as the table states it, not checked on the DNA. TRBV21-1 is labeled a pseudogene. CDR3 length: 16 residues. The CDR3 nucleotides are TGTGCCAGCAGCAAATCGAGTAGCGGGGGTCGCGAGACCCAGTACTTC. Encoded protein: CASSKSSSGGRETQYF.

V and J are TRBV5-1 and TRBJ1-2; tentative D call: TRBD1 (6 bases). Germline V CDR1 and CDR2: SGHRS, YFSETQ. There are 16 residues in the CDR3. The V gene lost 4 bases and the J gene lost 6 bases, with 22 bases spanning the gap. The DNA for the CDR3 is TGCGCCAGCAGCCCATTCAGGGAGCTCGCAGGGGATGGCTACACCTTC. Encoded protein: CASSPFRELAGDGYTF.

The chain has TRBV9 and TRBJ1-5; D is unresolved. Trimming took off 4 bases at V and 0 bases at J, with 5 bases between the two ends. The CDR3 is 13 amino acids. From germline, CDR1 is SGDLS and CDR2 YYNGEE. For the CDR3, the DNA is TGTGCCAGCAGCTACATTAGCAATCAGCCCCAGCATTTT. This gives the protein CASSYISNQPQHF.

The chain combines TRBV6-5 with TRBJ2-7, with TRBD1 as a possible D gene (5 bases). The CDR3 totals 14 residues. The germline V gene encodes CDR1 MNHEY and CDR2 SVGAGI. Trimming left V 6 bases short and J 2 bases short, with 14 bases between. This CDR3 is CASSIGVQPYEQYF. CDR3 sequence (DNA): TGTGCCAGCAGCATAGGGGTACAGCCCTACGAGCAGTACTTC.

Only one count was recorded for this clone. This rearrangement joins TRBV27 to TRBJ2-3, with unresolved D. Germline CDR1 MNHEY, CDR2 SMNVEV (reference sequence). V lost 4 bases and J lost 1, with 6 bases in between. CDR3 length equals 13 residues. CDR3: CASSYQGTDTQYF. As DNA, the CDR3 is TGTGCCAGCAGTTATCAGGGCACAGATACGCAGTATTTT.

The CDR3 protein is CASRWSSDTEAFF. DNA of the CDR3: TGTGCCAGTAGGTGGAGCTCGGACACTGAAGCTTTCTTT. The chain employs TRBV19 and TRBJ1-1, with D hard to call. Trimming took off 6 bases at V and 3 bases at J, with 11 bases between the two ends. Looked up from germline, CDR1 is LNHDA and CDR2 is SQIVND (reference sequence). This CDR3 is built from 13 residues.

The chain recombines TRBV2 with TRBJ2-1; D gene uncertain. The CDR3 spans 12 residues. CDR1 and CDR2 (germline): SNHLY, FYNNEI. Trimming pared 4 bases from V and 5 bases from J, leaving 6 bases between. DNA for the CDR3: TGTGCCAGCAGTGTTTTAGACAATGAGCAGTTCTTC. Translating it yields CASSVLDNEQFF.

The chain uses TRBV10-3 and TRBJ2-7; 8 nucleotides line up with TRBD1. CDR1 ENHRY and CDR2 SYGVKD come from the germline V gene. The ends lost 6 bases at V and 7 bases at J; junction bases unmatched: 2. The CDR3 consists of 11 residues. CDR3 residues: CAISGQGEQYF. The CDR3 coding sequence is TGTGCCATCAGCGGACAGGGAGAGCAGTACTTC.